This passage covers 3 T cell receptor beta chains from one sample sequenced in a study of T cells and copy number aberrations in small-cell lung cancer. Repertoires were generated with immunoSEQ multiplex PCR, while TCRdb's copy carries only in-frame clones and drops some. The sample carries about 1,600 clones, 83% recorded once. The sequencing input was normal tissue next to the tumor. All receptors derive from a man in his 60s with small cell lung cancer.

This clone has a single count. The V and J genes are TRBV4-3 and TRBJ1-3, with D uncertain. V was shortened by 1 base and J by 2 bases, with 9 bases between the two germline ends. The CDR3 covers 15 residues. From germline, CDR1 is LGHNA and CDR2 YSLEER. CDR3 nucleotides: TGCGCCAGCAGCCAAGGGCGACACCCTGGAAACACCATATATTTT. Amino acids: CASSQGRHPGNTIYF.

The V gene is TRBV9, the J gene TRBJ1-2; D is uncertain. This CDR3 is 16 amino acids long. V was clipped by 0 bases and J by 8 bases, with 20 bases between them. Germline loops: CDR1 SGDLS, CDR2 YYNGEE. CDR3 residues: CASSVESRTDARGYTF. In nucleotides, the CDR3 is TGTGCCAGCAGCGTAGAATCCCGGACCGATGCTAGAGGCTACACCTTC.

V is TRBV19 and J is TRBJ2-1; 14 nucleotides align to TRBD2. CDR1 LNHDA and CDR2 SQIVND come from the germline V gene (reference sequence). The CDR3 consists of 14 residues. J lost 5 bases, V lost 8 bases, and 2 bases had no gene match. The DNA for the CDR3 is TGTGCCAGTCGACTAGCGGGGGGGAACAATGAGCAGTTCTTC. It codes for CASRLAGGNNEQFF.